Listed below are T cell receptor beta chains from one sample, sequenced in a study of CD8 T cells in Susac syndrome. From the immunoSEQ multiplex PCR reads, TCRdb called clonotypes with MiXCR, one entry per CDR3 protein. The data show 100,000 to 150,000 distinct CDR3 sequences, around 94% seen once. Sequences were obtained from CD8+ T cells from PBMCs. The receptors shown here come from a human donor with Susac syndrome. The CDR3 runs from the conserved cysteine through the conserved F or W. D genes are given only for firm matches. The listing skips clone size in some rows; elsewhere it reads once, few, many or a size class.

V gene	J gene	D gene	clone size	CDR3 protein	CDR3 DNA
TRBV19	TRBJ1-1	TRBD1	.	CATQGEVNTEAFF	TGTGCCACCCAGGGGGAAGTGAACACTGAAGCTTTCTTT
TRBV27	TRBJ2-1	.	.	CASSLVGQGSDEQFF	TGTGCCAGCAGTTTAGTAGGCCAGGGATCGGATGAGCAGTTCTTC
TRBV4-1	TRBJ2-1	TRBD2	.	CASSHTSGGDSEQFF	TGCGCCAGCAGCCATACTAGCGGGGGGGATAGTGAGCAGTTCTTC
TRBV6-5	TRBJ2-5	.	.	CASSQEGSRTETQYF	TGTGCCAGCAGTCAAGAAGGTTCGAGGACGGAGACCCAGTACTTC
TRBV7-8	TRBJ2-3	TRBD2	.	CASSLASGGHTDTQYF	TGTGCCAGCAGCTTAGCTAGCGGGGGGCACACAGATACGCAGTATTTT
TRBV10-3	TRBJ2-3	.	.	CAISETTDTQYF	TGTGCCATCAGTGAGACCACAGATACGCAGTATTTT
TRBV29-1	TRBJ1-2	.	.	CSSVGGEGYGYTF	TGCAGCTCGGTGGGGGGCGAGGGTTATGGCTACACCTTC
TRBV9	TRBJ2-2	.	.	CASSVGGLGTGELFF	TGTGCCAGCAGCGTAGGAGGATTGGGGACCGGGGAGCTGTTTTTT
TRBV7-2	TRBJ2-7	.	once	CASSAASYEQYF	TGTGCCAGCAGCGCCGCCTCCTACGAGCAGTACTTC
TRBV7-9	TRBJ1-5	.	once	CASSPEAGDQPQHF	TGTGCCAGCAGCCCAGAGGCAGGGGATCAGCCCCAGCATTTT
TRBV25-1	TRBJ2-1	.	.	CASSNRGENRDEQFF	TGTGCCAGCTCGAACCGTGGGGAAAACAGGGATGAGCAGTTCTTC
TRBV30	TRBJ2-1	.	.	CAFPRGNEQFF	TGTGCCTTCCCTCGGGGCAATGAGCAGTTCTTC
TRBV7-8	TRBJ1-5	.	.	CASSPEPSGNQPQHF	TGTGCCAGCAGCCCGGAGCCGTCGGGCAATCAGCCCCAGCATTTT
TRBV10-3	TRBJ2-3	.	.	CAISESMAGWGTDTQYF	TGTGCCATCAGTGAGTCGATGGCAGGGTGGGGCACAGATACGCAGTATTTT
TRBV12-3/TRBV12-4	TRBJ2-3	.	.	CASSLRTQYF	TGTGCCAGCAGTTTACGTACGCAGTATTTT
TRBV2	TRBJ1-1	.	few	CASSRGQTEAFF	TGTGCCAGCAGTCGAGGACAAACTGAAGCTTTCTTT
TRBV5-4	TRBJ1-2	.	.	CASSNRAQVGGYTF	TGTGCCAGCAGCAACCGGGCCCAGGTTGGTGGCTACACCTTC
TRBV14	TRBJ2-7	.	.	CASSQDREYEQYF	TGTGCCAGCAGCCAAGACAGGGAATACGAGCAGTACTTC
TRBV30	TRBJ2-7	.	.	CAWSDDRSYEQYF	TGTGCCTGGAGTGATGACAGGTCCTACGAGCAGTACTTC
TRBV20-1	TRBJ2-3	TRBD2	.	CSAQPGGTDTQYF	TGCAGTGCCCAGCCCGGGGGGACAGATACGCAGTATTTT
TRBV15	TRBJ2-1	TRBD2	.	CATSSGLADLYNEQFF	TGTGCCACCAGCAGCGGACTAGCGGACCTCTACAATGAGCAGTTCTTC
TRBV6-1	TRBJ2-7	.	.	CASRSQDSYEQYF	TGTGCCAGCAGGTCACAAGATTCCTACGAGCAGTACTTC
TRBV5-4	TRBJ1-2	.	once	CASSFRTADPNYGYTF	TGTGCCAGCAGCTTCCGGACGGCGGATCCTAACTATGGCTACACCTTC
TRBV6-5	TRBJ2-5	.	.	CASSYSRLAGAQETQYF	TGTGCCAGCAGTTACTCGAGGTTGGCGGGGGCCCAAGAGACCCAGTACTTC
TRBV7-6	TRBJ2-1	.	.	CASSFWGGWEQFF	TGTGCCAGCAGCTTTTGGGGGGGCTGGGAGCAGTTCTTC
TRBV4-1	TRBJ2-2	.	.	CASSFAPHGTGELFF	TGCGCCAGCAGCTTCGCCCCTCATGGGACCGGGGAGCTGTTTTTT
TRBV6-2/TRBV6-3	TRBJ2-5	.	.	CASSESRDQYF	TGTGCCAGCAGCGAGAGTCGAGACCAGTACTTC
TRBV4-1	TRBJ2-5	.	.	CASSQLVWETQYF	TGCGCCAGCAGCCAGCTAGTCTGGGAGACCCAGTACTTC
TRBV15	TRBJ2-3	TRBD1	.	CATSGHGTGGDTQYF	TGTGCCACCAGTGGACACGGGACAGGGGGAGATACGCAGTATTTT
TRBV20-1	TRBJ2-6	.	.	CSGGNEANVLTF	TGCAGTGGAGGGAACGAGGCCAACGTCCTGACTTTC
TRBV7-9	TRBJ2-7	.	.	CASSPGGSEQYF	TGTGCCAGCAGCCCAGGGGGGAGCGAGCAGTACTTC
TRBV7-6	TRBJ1-1	.	.	CATSPATAMNTEAFF	TGTGCCACCTCCCCCGCCACGGCGATGAACACTGAAGCTTTCTTT